Below are 8 T cell receptor beta chains sequenced from a single sample in a study of blood T cell repertoires in COVID-19. Clones were read by immunoSEQ multiplex PCR, and TCRdb kept only the in-frame ones, dropping some. The sample holds tens of thousands of clones, approximately 80% seen once. The sequenced sample consisted of peripheral blood. These receptor sequences come from a man between 60 and 75 years old with acute or convalescent COVID-19.

This clone was recorded once. V usage is TRBV7-3 and J usage is TRBJ2-2; 10 bases match TRBD2. The CDR3 sequence is 18 residues long. V shed 4 bases and J 1 base; nucleotides not matched to a gene: 9. The germline V gene has CDR1 SGHTA and CDR2 FQGTGA. The CDR3 spells CASSSLAGSSLNTGELFF. The DNA for the CDR3 is TGTGCCAGCAGCTCACTAGCGGGGTCTAGTTTGAACACCGGGGAGCTGTTTTTT.

The V and J genes are TRBV28 and TRBJ1-4; D perhaps matches TRBD1 (5 bases). V was clipped by 7 bases and J by 8 bases, with 20 bases between them. Germline V gene sequence: CDR1 MDHEN, CDR2 SYDVKM. The CDR3 extends over 15 amino acids. The CDR3, as DNA: TGTGCCAGCACCATCCTAGGAGCGGGGGACGAAAAACTGTTTTTT. It specifies CASTILGAGDEKLFF.

This chain joins TRBV7-9 and TRBJ1-4, with TRBD1 identical over 8 bases. Germline V gene data show CDR1 as SEHNR and CDR2 as FQNEAQ (reference sequence). CDR3 size: 16 residues. J gave up 7 bases and V 5 bases, and 12 bases lay outside the gene matches. The CDR3 protein is CASSPDVGQGGEKLFF. The CDR3 region has the DNA TGTGCCAGCAGCCCGGACGTAGGACAGGGAGGTGAAAAACTGTTTTTT.

The rearrangement links TRBV5-5 to TRBJ1-2, with D unclear. The CDR3 is made up of 14 amino acids. Trimming shortened V by 2 bases and J by 6 bases, and 14 bases separated the two germline ends. In germline, CDR1 is SGHKS, CDR2 YYEKEE (reference sequence). The CDR3 loop reads CASSFSSVINGYTF. For the CDR3, the DNA is TGTGCCAGCAGCTTCTCCTCAGTGATTAATGGCTACACCTTC.

This clone has a handful of counts. This rearrangement joins TRBV6-1 to TRBJ1-6; D gene unclear. This CDR3 spans 16 amino acids. Germline CDR1 MNHNS, CDR2 SASEGT. Trimming cost V 4 bases and J 0 bases, with 10 bases left between them. The CDR3: CASSARESSYNSPLHF. DNA of the CDR3: TGTGCCAGCAGTGCGAGAGAGAGCTCCTATAATTCACCCCTCCACTTT.

The V gene is TRBV10-3, the J gene TRBJ1-6, with a possible D match to TRBD1 (5 bases). Germline V gene data show CDR1 as ENHRY and CDR2 as SYGVKD. V lost 5 bases and J 7 bases, leaving 18 bases between the germline ends. The CDR3 contains 16 residues. CDR3 in DNA: TGTGCCATCAGTTCATACCCCGACAGCCCGAATTCACCCCTCCACTTT. Its protein product is CAISSYPDSPNSPLHF.

This clone is termed large (0.1 to 1%). The chain combines TRBV2 with TRBJ1-2, with 8 nucleotides matching TRBD1. CDR1 and CDR2 from the germline V gene are SNHLY and FYNNEI. V dropped 3 bases and J dropped 6; count of bases not matched to a gene: 12. This CDR3 contains 16 residues. CDR3 amino acids: CASSDRGRVNKNGYTF. As DNA, the CDR3 is TGTGCCAGCAGTGACAGGGGGCGCGTGAATAAGAATGGCTACACCTTC.

V usage is TRBV9 and J usage is TRBJ2-1; a possible D gene is TRBD2 (5 bases). V was clipped by 1 base and J by 5 bases, with 13 bases between them. The CDR3 runs 15 residues. Germline loops: CDR1 SGDLS, CDR2 YYNGEE. The CDR3 DNA is TGTGCCAGCAGCGTATCCGGGATCCTCCACAATGAGCAGTTCTTC. Its translation: CASSVSGILHNEQFF.